The present entry profiles one TCR beta chain with its context. Germline CDR1 and CDR2: LGHDT and YNNKEL (reference sequence). There are 17 residues in the CDR3. V was pared by 4 bases and J by 4 bases, with 11 bases of the junction left unmatched. The record originates from a study of blood T cell repertoires in COVID-19. Turning to the study itself: The analysed material was cDNA or gDNA that came from T cells, B-cell-depleted T cells, or PBMCs.

TCRdb's copy holds only in-frame clones and misses some; the assay was immunoSEQ multiplex PCR. The data show about 140,000 clones, roughly 84% seen once. The sequence was collected from a human donor in a cohort sampled during active COVID-19. The rearrangement joins TRBV3-1 (or the pseudogene TRBV3-2) to TRBJ2-5, with 11 bases fitting TRBD2. The source material was peripheral blood. DNA of the CDR3: TGTGCCAGCAGCCTGATAGCGGGGGGGTTTGTAGGAGAGACCCAGTACTTC. It is translated as CASSLIAGGFVGETQYF.